A selection of T cell receptor beta chains follows, all from one sample in a study of beta chain features in type 1 diabetes. The table came from immunoSEQ multiplex PCR; TCRdb's copy has only in-frame clones and leaves some out. The table lists around 250,000 clones, around 24% of them singletons. Material for sequencing was naive CD4+ T cells from blood. The receptors shown here come from a woman in her 30s with type 1 diabetes. CDR3s include the opening cysteine and the closing phenylalanine or tryptophan. Fields, in order: J gene, clone size, V gene, D gene, CDR3 protein, CDR3 DNA. The D gene is left open where the match is weak. Expanded clones are given a class, and other clones once, few, many or no size at all.

J: TRBJ2-7
size: few
V: TRBV7-9
D: TRBD1
CDR3: CASSLRTGSDEQYF
DNA: TGTGCCAGCAGCTTACGGACAGGGAGCGACGAGCAGTACTTC

J: TRBJ2-2
size: -
V: TRBV9
D: -
CDR3: CASSGRHSNTGELFF
DNA: TGTGCCAGCAGCGGCCGACACTCGAACACCGGGGAGCTGTTTTTT

J: TRBJ2-7
size: few
V: TRBV25-1
D: -
CDR3: CASSEHGKGYEQYF
DNA: TGTGCCAGCAGTGAGCATGGGAAGGGGTACGAGCAGTACTTC

J: TRBJ2-5
size: few
V: TRBV5-1
D: -
CDR3: CASSLVRDGETQYF
DNA: TGCGCCAGCAGCTTGGTTCGGGATGGGGAGACCCAGTACTTC

J: TRBJ2-1
size: -
V: TRBV4-1
D: -
CDR3: CASSLRSDSYNEQFF
DNA: TGCGCCAGCAGCCTGAGAAGCGACTCCTACAATGAGCAGTTCTTC

J: TRBJ2-7
size: -
V: TRBV4-1
D: -
CDR3: CASSKTDKQYF
DNA: TGCGCCAGCAGCAAGACGGACAAGCAGTACTTC

J: TRBJ1-1
size: -
V: TRBV5-1
D: TRBD1
CDR3: CASSWGQGWAEAFF
DNA: TGCGCCAGCAGCTGGGGACAGGGATGGGCTGAAGCTTTCTTT

J: TRBJ1-1
size: few
V: TRBV7-9
D: TRBD1
CDR3: CASSFGQGLNTEAFF
DNA: TGTGCCAGCAGCTTTGGACAGGGGCTGAACACTGAAGCTTTCTTT

J: TRBJ1-2
size: few
V: TRBV20-1
D: -
CDR3: CSSADYGYTF
DNA: TGCAGTAGCGCAGACTATGGCTACACCTTC

J: TRBJ2-1
size: -
V: TRBV9
D: -
CDR3: CASSVGITADHNEQFF
DNA: TGTGCCAGCAGCGTAGGAATCACAGCGGACCACAATGAGCAGTTCTTC

J: TRBJ1-1
size: -
V: TRBV5-1
D: -
CDR3: CASSLAGRVTEAFF
DNA: TGCGCCAGCAGCTTGGCCGGGAGAGTAACTGAAGCTTTCTTT

J: TRBJ1-1
size: -
V: TRBV7-3
D: -
CDR3: CASSLYTNTEAFF
DNA: TGTGCCAGCAGCTTATACACGAACACTGAAGCTTTCTTT

J: TRBJ2-6
size: few
V: TRBV23-1
D: -
CDR3: CASSQSGPRSSGANVLTF
DNA: TGCGCCAGCAGTCAATCGGGGCCGCGGAGCTCTGGGGCCAACGTCCTGACTTTC

J: TRBJ2-6
size: few
V: TRBV6-5
D: -
CDR3: CASSYEGSGANVLTF
DNA: TGTGCCAGCAGTTACGAGGGCTCTGGGGCCAACGTCCTGACTTTC

J: TRBJ2-4
size: -
V: TRBV5-1
D: TRBD2
CDR3: CASSSGLAGEEGAKNIQYF
DNA: TGCGCCAGCAGCTCCGGACTAGCGGGAGAGGAAGGGGCCAAAAACATTCAGTACTTC

J: TRBJ2-1
size: few
V: TRBV2
D: TRBD2
CDR3: CASRGTSGVNEQFF
DNA: TGTGCCAGCAGGGGGACTAGTGGGGTCAATGAGCAGTTCTTC